This T cell receptor (beta chain) was captured by sequencing in a study of cytomegalovirus exposure and HLA in healthy donors. The PCR contained 60 Vbeta and 13 Jbeta primers. TCRdb's table, derived via immunoSEQ multiplex PCR, lists solely in-frame clones and lacks some. Its listing shows about 96,000 clones. Germline V lookup: CDR1 SGHAT, CDR2 FQNNGV. CDR3 length: 17 amino acids. V lost 3 bases to trimming and J lost 2 bases; unmatched junction nucleotides: 10. The TCR originated in a young woman in good health and CMV-seronegative. This chain connects TRBV11-2 to TRBJ2-3; 8 bases line up with TRBD2. Sequenced material: PBMCs. CDR3 in DNA: TGTGCCAGCAGCTTCGGGGGTTGGCGGGGGGACACAGATACGCAGTATTTT. Residues: CASSFGGWRGDTDTQYF.